The 32 T cell receptor beta chains reported below all come from one sample, sequenced in a study of CD8+ T cells in alopecia areata (dated by TCRdb to the late 2010s). Library construction relied on the immunoSEQ multiplex PCR assay. To provide template for TCR sequencing, every sample had RNA extracted and reverse transcribed into cDNA. As stored in TCRdb, this immuneACCESS dataset retains in-frame rearrangements with V and J assigned. A fraction of the clones does not appear; measured against another copy, unresolved V genes explain less than half of the discrepancy, and the remainder lacks a known reason. Counted in this sample were about 140,000 clones; about 85% of them appeared once. The top ten clonotypes cover over 10% of the sample. The time point label, read with the paper, signifies: around 4 weeks on oral tofacitinib. Reading the label with the study, this specimen's treatment or condition is: oral pan-JAK inhibitor, 5-10 mg twice daily.

The source was CD8+ T cells sorted from blood, collected at week 4, from a patient treated with tofacitinib. Receptors were obtained from a human donor with alopecia areata.

The chain recombines TRBV9 with TRBJ1-3; 7 bases agree with TRBD1. V lost 3 bases to trimming and J lost 0 bases; unmatched junction nucleotides: 3. Germline CDR1 reads SGDLS; CDR2 reads YYNGEE. The CDR3 contains 15 residues. CDR3 DNA sequence: TGTGCCAGCAGCGCGGGACAGAGCTCTGGAAACACCATATATTTT. It yields the protein CASSAGQSSGNTIYF. The variable domain in full, with the rest retrieved from reference TRBV9 and TRBJ1-3, is DSGVTQTPKHLITATGQRVTLRCSPRSGDLSVYWYQQSLDQGLQFLIQYYNGEERAKGNILERFSAQQFPDLHSELNLSSLELGDSALYFCASSAGQSSGNTIYFGEGSWLTVV.

This chain uses TRBV7-9 with TRBJ1-5, with D unresolved. The CDR3 consists of 17 residues. V was shortened by 1 base and J by 7 bases, with 20 bases between the two germline ends. Germline V gives CDR1 SEHNR, CDR2 FQNEAQ (reference sequence). CDR3 DNA sequence: TGTGCCAGCAGCTTAGAGGAAGGACTGATGGTCAGCCAGCCCCAGCATTTT. Protein: CASSLEEGLMVSQPQHF.

The chain couples TRBV5-1 to TRBJ2-3; possibly TRBD1 for D (6 bases). Per the germline V gene, CDR1 is SGHRS and CDR2 is YFSETQ. The CDR3 spans 16 residues. V lost 2 bases to trimming and J lost 3 bases, with 16 bases between them. The DNA for the CDR3 is TGCGCCAGCAGCTTTACTGCAGGGGATAGGACAGATACGCAGTATTTT. Protein sequence: CASSFTAGDRTDTQYF.

J is TRBJ2-3 and V is TRBV30; TRBD1 aligns across 8 bases. Germline V CDR1 and CDR2: GTSNPN, SVGIG (reference sequence). V gave up 3 bases and J gave up 5 bases; unmatched junction bases: 7. This CDR3 has 14 amino acids. CDR3 bases: TGTGCCTGGAGCCTCGACAGGGGCGGAGATACGCAGTATTTT. It is translated as CAWSLDRGGDTQYF.

This clone was seen only a few times. J is TRBJ2-5 and V is TRBV6-5, with no clear D. This CDR3 has 11 residues. CDR1 MNHEY and CDR2 SVGAGI come from the germline V gene. V lost 8 bases, J lost 4 bases, and 8 bases lay in between. DNA for the CDR3: TGTGCCAGCCTGTGGCGAGAGACCCAGTACTTC. It is translated as CASLWRETQYF.

The chain links TRBV6-5 to TRBJ2-7, with D possibly matching TRBD2 (6 bases). This CDR3 is built from 14 residues. Germline loops: CDR1 MNHEY, CDR2 SVGAGI. The V and J ends lost 7 bases and 5 bases respectively, with 18 bases between them. The CDR3 loop reads CASKREFPGDEQYF. The CDR3 DNA is TGTGCCAGCAAGAGGGAGTTCCCGGGGGACGAGCAGTACTTC.

This CDR3 is CSVEGGLGFSYEQFF. The DNA for the CDR3 is TGCAGCGTTGAGGGGGGACTAGGGTTTTCGTATGAGCAGTTCTTC. The genes are TRBV29-1 and TRBJ2-1, with 8 bases fitting TRBD2. Losses at the gene ends were 3 bases for V and 8 bases for J; bases not matched to a gene: 12. The CDR3 is 15 residues long. The germline gives CDR1 SQVTM, CDR2 ANQGSEA.

The V gene is TRBV2, the J gene TRBJ2-7; D possibly corresponds to TRBD2 (5 bases). The V end lost 7 bases, the J end lost 1 base, and 14 bases lay between the germline ends. CDR1 SNHLY and CDR2 FYNNEI come from the germline V gene. The CDR3 spans 14 residues. CDR3: CASTPREQSYEQYF. CDR3 coding DNA: TGTGCCAGCACCCCTCGGGAACAGTCCTACGAGCAGTACTTC.

The chain employs TRBV10-3 and TRBJ2-3, with D unclear. Trimming took 2 bases from V and 6 from J, leaving 6 bases between them. Per the germline V gene, CDR1 is ENHRY and CDR2 is SYGVKD. The CDR3 contains 12 residues. The CDR3 coding sequence is TGTGCCATCAGTGAGAGTGAGGATACGCAGTATTTT. Residues: CAISESEDTQYF.

The chain's CDR3 is CASSSRDSAYEQYF. CDR3 nucleotides: TGTGCCAGCAGTTCCCGGGACAGCGCATACGAGCAGTACTTC. This sequence joins TRBV28 and TRBJ2-7; 7 bases agree with TRBD1. The CDR3 consists of 14 residues. With V trimmed by 4 bases and J by 4 bases, 7 bases remained unmatched. Germline V gene sequence: CDR1 MDHEN, CDR2 SYDVKM. Combining the CDR3 with reference TRBV28 and TRBJ2-7 gives the whole variable domain DVKVTQSSRYLVKRTGEKVFLECVQDMDHENMFWYRQDPGLGLRLIYFSYDVKMKEKGDIPEGYSVSREKKERFSLILESASTNQTSMYLCASSSRDSAYEQYFGPGTRLTVT.

The rearrangement joins TRBV7-2 to TRBJ2-2, with D maybe TRBD1 (6 bases). V lost 2 bases and J lost 2, with 9 bases in between. The CDR3 runs 15 residues. Germline V gene data show CDR1 as SGHTA and CDR2 as FQGNSA. CDR3 loop: CASSLNRVNTGELFF. The CDR3 DNA is TGTGCCAGCAGCTTAAACAGGGTCAACACCGGGGAGCTGTTTTTT.

V and J are TRBV4-1 and TRBJ2-5; 13 bases are shared with TRBD2. The J call is in doubt because the DNA end fits TRBJ2-7 better. CDR3 length: 16 amino acids. Germline assignment: CDR1 MGHRA and CDR2 YSYEKL. This CDR3 reads CASSQGQTSGRGEQYF. As DNA, the CDR3 is TGCGCCAGCAGCCAAGGCCAAACTAGCGGGAGGGGCGAGCAGTACTTC.

This sequence joins TRBV28 and TRBJ2-7; no clear D gene. The germline V gene encodes CDR1 MDHEN and CDR2 SYDVKM. The length of the CDR3 is 12 residues. Trimming left V 5 bases short and J 2 bases short, with 7 bases between. Here the CDR3 reads CASSHKPYEQYF. Written as DNA, the CDR3 is TGTGCCAGCAGTCACAAACCCTACGAGCAGTACTTC.

The chain links TRBV19 to TRBJ2-3, with 10 bases lining up with TRBD1. CDR3 length: 12 amino acids. V dropped 8 bases and J dropped 6; count of bases not matched to a gene: 2. Per germline, CDR1 LNHDA and CDR2 SQIVND (reference sequence). The CDR3 bases are TGTGCCAGTTCGGGACAGGGGGATACGCAGTATTTT. Residues: CASSGQGDTQYF.

Regarding this clone: Other DNA sequences of this sample code for an identical CDR3. The chain combines TRBV5-1 with TRBJ2-1; D is uncertain. The CDR3 covers 11 residues. V was clipped by 0 bases and J by 7 bases, with 2 bases between them. Germline lookup yields CDR1 SGHRS and CDR2 YFSETQ. CDR3 loop: CASSLGNEQFF. In nucleotides, the CDR3 is TGCGCCAGCAGCTTGGGGAATGAGCAGTTCTTC.

The chain employs TRBV23-1 and TRBJ2-7, with TRBD1 matching over 7 bases. TRBV23-1 is flagged as an ORF with uncertain function. The CDR3 is made up of 15 amino acids. V was pared by 0 bases and J by 3 bases, with 5 bases of the junction left unmatched. The CDR3 bases are TGCGCCAGCAGTCAATCGGGACGGGACAGCTACGAGCAGTACTTC. Residues: CASSQSGRDSYEQYF.

The V call is TRBV30, the J call TRBJ2-7; TRBD2 matches 12 bases. Germline lookup yields CDR1 GTSNPN and CDR2 SVGIG (reference sequence). CDR3 length: 13 residues. The V gene end was trimmed by 6 bases and the J gene end by 3 bases; junction bases not matched to a gene: 3. The CDR3 sequence is CACRTSGDYEQYF. The CDR3 region has the DNA TGTGCCTGTCGGACTAGCGGGGACTACGAGCAGTACTTC.

This clone came up a few times. The chain combines TRBV7-8 with TRBJ2-1; 13 bases agree with TRBD2. From germline, CDR1 is SGHVS and CDR2 FQNEAQ. Trimming took 4 bases from V and 14 from J; bases not matched to a gene: 11. The CDR3 runs 15 residues. CDR3 DNA: TGTGCCAGCAGCTCGAGCACCGGGACTAGCGGGATTGAGTTCTTC. Translated, it gives CASSSSTGTSGIEFF.

Remarks on this clone: Other DNA sequences in the sample encode the same CDR3. The genes are TRBV29-1 and TRBJ2-3, with D perhaps TRBD1 (5 bases). Germline values: CDR1 SQVTM, CDR2 ANQGSEA. V was trimmed by 6 bases and J by 4 bases, leaving 20 bases between them. The CDR3 runs to 15 residues. The CDR3 DNA follows: TGCAGCGTGGAAAACACAGGACCTGTCCCAGATACGCAGTATTTT. Translated: CSVENTGPVPDTQYF.

The chain carries TRBV7-6 and TRBJ2-7; 10 bases map to TRBD1. The CDR3 length is 14 residues. Germline-derived CDR1 and CDR2 are SGHVS and FNYEAQ. The V gene end was trimmed by 5 bases and the J gene end by 4 bases; junction bases not matched to a gene: 5. Here the CDR3 DNA reads TGTGCCAGCAGCCCAGGGACAGGGGAATACGAGCAGTACTTC. Translating gives CASSPGTGEYEQYF.

This clone was observed a handful of times. The junction departs from germline at one end; a sequencing error may be responsible. The CDR3 DNA reads as TGTGCCAGCAGCCCGGGGAGTTCCACACATACGCAGTATTTT. Protein product: CASSPGSSTHTQYF. The chain employs TRBV7-9 and TRBJ2-3; TRBD2 is a possible D gene (5 bases). Germline CDR1 SEHNR, CDR2 FQNEAQ (reference sequence). There are 14 residues in the CDR3.

This rearrangement joins TRBV30 to TRBJ2-7; D may be TRBD1 (5 bases). Trimming took off 4 bases at V and 5 bases at J, with 12 bases between the two ends. The CDR3 sequence is 12 residues long. Germline CDR1 reads GTSNPN; CDR2 reads SVGIG (reference sequence). CDR3 nucleotide sequence: TGTGCCTGGACAGGGCTCGGCAACGAGCAGTACTTC. As protein: CAWTGLGNEQYF.

CDR3 nucleotides: TGTGCCTGGATTGTGAGCTCCTACGAGCAGTACTTC. Residues: CAWIVSSYEQYF. The chain recombines TRBV30 with TRBJ2-7, with unresolved D. The CDR3 has 12 residues. V was cut by 4 bases and J by 0 bases, with 7 bases left in between. Germline CDR1 reads GTSNPN; CDR2 reads SVGIG (reference sequence).

The V gene is TRBV13, the J gene TRBJ2-5; the D gene is possibly TRBD2 (5 bases). Germline lookup yields CDR1 PRHDT and CDR2 FYEKMQ (reference sequence). The CDR3 is 15 residues long. V dropped 7 bases and J dropped 5 bases, with 20 bases sitting between them. CDR3 sequence: CASKSISADRETQYF. CDR3 nucleotides: TGTGCCAGCAAATCTATTAGCGCGGATAGGGAGACCCAGTACTTC.

This clone was recorded a few times. The chain joins TRBV27 to TRBJ2-5; D is uncertain. The CDR3 loop spans 12 amino acids. Germline CDR1 and CDR2: MNHEY and SMNVEV (reference sequence). V lost 2 bases and J 0 bases, leaving 1 base between the germline ends. This chain's CDR3 is CASSLDQETQYF. The CDR3, as DNA: TGTGCCAGCAGTTTAGACCAAGAGACCCAGTACTTC.

The chain combines TRBV18 with TRBJ2-3; 9 bases align to TRBD1. This CDR3 is built from 19 residues. Germline V lookup: CDR1 KGHSH, CDR2 LQKENI. Unmatched junction bases numbered 16, after V lost 3 bases and J lost 3 bases. CDR3 amino acids: CASSPVPGQGVDRTDTQYF. The DNA of the CDR3 is TGTGCCAGCTCACCCGTCCCGGGACAGGGCGTGGATCGGACAGATACGCAGTATTTT.

V and J are TRBV9 and TRBJ2-5; 12 bases are a match to TRBD2. The CDR3 extends over 16 amino acids. CDR1 is SGDLS, CDR2 YYNGEE, per germline. Trimming cost V 0 bases and J 7 bases; bases outside gene matches: 7. CDR3 DNA: TGTGCCAGCAGCGTAGCCCCTAGCGGGAGGGCCGGGACCCAGTACTTC. Residues: CASSVAPSGRAGTQYF. The variable domain in full, with the rest retrieved from reference TRBV9 and TRBJ2-5, is DSGVTQTPKHLITATGQRVTLRCSPRSGDLSVYWYQQSLDQGLQFLIQYYNGEERAKGNILERFSAQQFPDLHSELNLSSLELGDSALYFCASSVAPSGRAGTQYFGPGTRLLVL.

In its sample, this clone was seen once. This chain connects TRBV25-1 to TRBJ2-7; D tentatively fits TRBD1 or TRBD2 (5 bases each). Germline assignment: CDR1 MGHDK and CDR2 SYGVNS. CDR3 size: 15 residues. Trimming cost V 6 bases and J 3 bases, with 18 bases left between them. CDR3 in amino acids: CASRGRDAVYYEQYF. The CDR3 coding sequence is TGTGCCAGCAGGGGAAGGGACGCGGTTTACTACGAGCAGTACTTC.

This sequence joins TRBV7-9 and TRBJ2-4, with D possibly matching TRBD1 (5 bases). The V end lost 4 bases, the J end lost 6 bases, and 16 bases lay between the germline ends. The germline gives CDR1 SEHNR, CDR2 FQNEAQ (reference sequence). The CDR3 covers 15 residues. CDR3 protein: CASSSASQATNIQYF. CDR3 DNA sequence: TGTGCCAGCAGCTCCGCTTCACAGGCGACAAACATTCAGTACTTC.

Here the CDR3 reads CASRDKTGAHYGYTF. The CDR3 DNA follows: TGTGCCAGCAGGGACAAAACAGGGGCGCACTATGGCTACACCTTC. This chain joins TRBV27 and TRBJ1-2; 7 nucleotides align to TRBD1. CDR1 MNHEY and CDR2 SMNVEV come from the germline V gene (reference sequence). J lost 3 bases, V lost 6 bases, and 10 bases had no gene match. CDR3 length: 15 amino acids.

The chain recombines TRBV19 with TRBJ2-7; the match to TRBD1 covers 8 bases. Germline trimming cut 3 bases from V and 0 bases from J; bases unmatched to any gene: 1. The CDR3 consists of 14 residues. From germline, CDR1 is LNHDA and CDR2 SQIVND (reference sequence). The CDR3 bases are TGTGCCAGTAGTATCGACAGGGGCTCCTACGAGCAGTACTTC. It yields the protein CASSIDRGSYEQYF. Full variable domain (rest looked up from reference TRBV19 and TRBJ2-7): DGGITQSPKYLFRKEGQNVTLSCEQNLNHDAMYWYRQDPGQGLRLIYYSQIVNDFQKGDIAEGYSVSREKKESFPLTVTSAQKNPTAFYLCASSIDRGSYEQYFGPGTRLTVT.

For this clone: The sample carries other DNA sequences with the same CDR3. This chain links TRBV2 with TRBJ2-2, with D unresolved. From germline, CDR1 is SNHLY and CDR2 FYNNEI. The ends were cut back, 4 bases at V and 4 bases at J, with 4 bases in the middle. The CDR3 extends over 12 amino acids. The CDR3 reads CASSGGTGELFF. Written as DNA, the CDR3 is TGTGCCAGCAGTGGTGGCACCGGGGAGCTGTTTTTT.